This T cell receptor beta chain was identified during a study of blood T cell repertoires in COVID-19. In the study overall: In each case, the material was cDNA or gDNA derived from T cells, B-cell-depleted T cells, or PBMCs.

Seattle patients were enrolled during active infection and followed longitudinally. The V gene end was trimmed by 2 bases and the J gene end by 5 bases; junction bases not matched to a gene: 11. This CDR3 is 16 amino acids long. CDR1 is SGDLS and CDR2 is YYNGEE in the germline V gene. The authors' processing: Amplified reference gene primers provided the basis for estimating nucleated cell counts. Some clones are missing from TCRdb's copy, which holds only in-frame ones; the method was immunoSEQ multiplex PCR. That table furnishes V, J and clone size, whereas the DNA furnished D and trimming. The sample consists of roughly 350,000 clones, about 90% of them appearing once.

The chain has TRBV9 and TRBJ2-7, with TRBD1 matching over 9 bases. The clonotype originates from a woman aged 25-40 years with COVID-19, enrolled during active disease. Sequenced input: peripheral blood. The CDR3 loop is CASSVLPGQGGDEQYF. In nucleotides, the CDR3 is TGTGCCAGCAGCGTCCTTCCGGGACAGGGAGGGGACGAGCAGTACTTC. The full variable domain, with the rest looked up from reference TRBV9 and TRBJ2-7, is DSGVTQTPKHLITATGQRVTLRCSPRSGDLSVYWYQQSLDQGLQFLIQYYNGEERAKGNILERFSAQQFPDLHSELNLSSLELGDSALYFCASSVLPGQGGDEQYFGPGTRLTVT.